This record concerns one TCR beta chain sequence. Its target is not known. A clone one base away is much larger, so this may be a read error. TCRdb passed the 5' RACE reads through MiXCR, listing each CDR3 protein once. The table has tens of thousands of distinct CDR3 sequences, more than 25% seen once. The data originate from a study of CD8 T cells in ankylosing spondylitis. Study-level results: Earlier work had already found some motif variants in reactive arthritis synovial fluid and blood.

This CDR3 spans 11 amino acids. Material for sequencing was blood, either unsorted or a sorted T cell fraction (not recorded which). V gene TRBV12-3 or TRBV12-4 combines with J gene TRBJ2-2; D uncertain. This sequence was found in a male donor with ankylosing spondylitis or in good health (not recorded which). The DNA for the CDR3 is TGTGCCACCAGTTTGGGCGGGGAGCTGTTTTTT. This translates into CATSLGGELFF.